Below, 19 T cell receptor beta chains from the same sample are listed, as sequenced in a study of T cells in localized non-small cell lung cancer. This table comes from immunoSEQ multiplex PCR, and its TCRdb copy is limited to in-frame clones, with some not included. Found here are over 20,000 clones, roughly 80% of them singletons; the top ten hold 9.5% to 10%. Here the sequenced sample was peripheral blood, taken before any cancer treatment. These receptors originate from a man aged 35 to 69 with stage III squamous cell lung carcinoma.

V usage is TRBV5-5 and J usage is TRBJ2-7; TRBD1 agrees at 8 bases. Germline V gene lookup returns CDR1 SGHKS and CDR2 YYEKEE (reference sequence). The CDR3 runs 15 residues. V lost 5 bases and J lost 3; bases outside the gene matches: 10. The CDR3 DNA is TGTGCCAGCAGTATGGACAGGGAGACTCTCTACGAGCAGTACTTC. Its translation is CASSMDRETLYEQYF.

The rearrangement joins TRBV30 to TRBJ1-5; 8 bases agree with TRBD1. The CDR3 runs 15 residues. CDR1 is GTSNPN and CDR2 is SVGIG in the germline V gene (reference sequence). Germline trimming cut 4 bases from V and 2 bases from J; bases unmatched to any gene: 7. CDR3 region: CAWKGTGWGNQPQHF. The CDR3 bases are TGTGCCTGGAAAGGGACAGGCTGGGGCAATCAGCCCCAGCATTTT.

The chain has TRBV10-3 and TRBJ1-6; a possible D gene is TRBD1 (5 bases). The germline V gene encodes CDR1 ENHRY and CDR2 SYGVKD. V lost 0 bases and J 5 bases, leaving 14 bases between the germline ends. This CDR3 is 17 amino acids long. CDR3 bases: TGTGCCATCAGTGAGTCCAAGCGACAGCCAAATAATTCACCCCTCCACTTT. It is translated as CAISESKRQPNNSPLHF.

The chain joins TRBV7-8 to TRBJ2-7; 10 bases map to TRBD2. J was trimmed by 5 bases and V by 5 bases; bases with no gene match: 9. The germline V gene encodes CDR1 SGHVS and CDR2 FQNEAQ. The CDR3 runs to 15 residues. The CDR3 sequence: CASSGLAGARDEQYV. The CDR3 DNA is TGTGCCAGCAGCGGGCTAGCGGGGGCCCGTGACGAGCAGTACGTC.

This chain links TRBV6-1 with TRBJ1-2, with D uncertain. The CDR3 is made up of 12 amino acids. Between the trimmed V and J ends, which lost 5 bases and 5 bases, there was a span of 9 bases. CDR1 is MNHNS and CDR2 is SASEGT in the germline V gene. CDR3 sequence reads: CASSLTVYGYTF. The CDR3, as DNA: TGTGCCAGCAGTCTCACTGTGTATGGCTACACCTTC.

This rearrangement joins TRBV19 to TRBJ2-1, with 8 bases aligning to TRBD2. The CDR3 spans 14 residues. From germline, CDR1 is LNHDA and CDR2 SQIVND (reference sequence). The J segment lost 8 bases and the V segment lost 6 bases, leaving 9 bases of the junction unmatched. The CDR3 here is CASSGRAAFYEQFF. The CDR3 DNA follows: TGTGCCAGTAGCGGGAGGGCCGCATTCTATGAGCAGTTCTTC.

The chain employs TRBV6-1 and TRBJ2-3, with D perhaps assigned TRBD1 or TRBD2 (7 bases each). V lost 6 bases to trimming and J lost 2 bases, with 12 bases between them. This CDR3 is 14 amino acids long. Germline values: CDR1 MNHNS, CDR2 SASEGT. The CDR3 DNA reads TGTGCCAGCAGCAGGGGGGGATCCACAGATACGCAGTATTTT. It codes for CASSRGGSTDTQYF.

This clone was observed a few times. V and J are TRBV12-5 and TRBJ1-2; a possible D gene is TRBD1 (5 bases). The CDR3 length is 11 residues. Germline CDR1 and CDR2: LGHNT and FRNRAP. Trimming cost V 7 bases and J 7 bases, with 10 bases left between them. The CDR3 region is CASDGGGGYTF. CDR3 coding DNA: TGTGCTAGTGACGGGGGAGGTGGCTACACCTTC. Variable domain in full (rest from reference TRBV12-5 and TRBJ1-2): DARVTQTPRHKVTEMGQEVTMRCQPILGHNTVFWYRQTMMQGLELLAYFRNRAPLDDSGMPKDRFSAEMPDATLATLKIQPSEPRDSAVYFCASDGGGGYTFGSGTRLTVV.

The CDR3: CASSYGTGTEGEKLFF. DNA of the CDR3: TGTGCCAGCAGTTATGGTACCGGGACAGAAGGGGAAAAACTGTTTTTT. The chain is built from TRBV6-5 and TRBJ1-4; 7 bases are shared with TRBD1. The V and J ends lost 3 bases and 8 bases, in that order; junction bases with no gene match: 12. Germline values: CDR1 MNHEY, CDR2 SVGAGI. The CDR3 has 16 residues.

In this sample, this clone turned up once. CDR3 sequence reads: CASSGDSPTTEAFF. The CDR3 nucleotides are TGTGCCAGTTCAGGGGACTCTCCGACCACTGAAGCTTTCTTT. The gene calls are TRBV19 and TRBJ1-1; a weak D match, TRBD1 (6 bases). CDR3 size: 14 residues. V was pared by 8 bases and J by 4 bases, with 17 bases between. Germline V gene sequence: CDR1 LNHDA, CDR2 SQIVND (reference sequence).

The chain employs TRBV5-1 and TRBJ1-3, with a weak D call TRBD1 (6 bases). CDR1 SGHRS and CDR2 YFSETQ come from the germline V gene. CDR3 length: 14 amino acids. V was cut by 6 bases and J by 2 bases, with 12 bases left in between. This chain's CDR3 is CASTSDSTGNTIYF. The CDR3 DNA reads TGCGCCAGCACCTCGGACAGCACTGGAAACACCATATATTTT.

This rearrangement joins TRBV6-6 to TRBJ2-1; D possibly corresponds to TRBD1 (6 bases). The V end lost 4 bases, the J end lost 7 bases, and 17 bases lay between the germline ends. CDR3 length equals 15 residues. Looked up from germline, CDR1 is MNHNY and CDR2 is SVGAGI (reference sequence). The CDR3 is CASSSLDGTRNEQFF. CDR3 nucleotides: TGTGCCAGCAGTTCCCTCGACGGGACAAGAAATGAGCAGTTCTTC.

The genes are TRBV7-9 and TRBJ1-1; TRBD1 might be the D (6 bases). This CDR3 is built from 14 residues. Germline values: CDR1 SEHNR, CDR2 FQNEAQ (reference sequence). Between the trimmed V and J ends, which lost 8 bases and 4 bases, there was a span of 17 bases. DNA of the CDR3: TGTGCCAGCGGATCGGACAGCCACCTCACTGAAGCTTTCTTT. This codes for CASGSDSHLTEAFF. The full variable domain, its missing parts supplied by reference TRBV7-9 and TRBJ1-1, is DTGVSQNPRHKITKRGQNVTFRCDPISEHNRLYWYRQTLGQGPEFLTYFQNEAQLEKSRLLSDRFSAERPKGSFSTLEIQRTEQGDSAMYLCASGSDSHLTEAFFGQGTRLTVV.

In this sample, this clone turned up once. CDR3 DNA: TGTGCCAGCAAAATTGGAGGGGGCGGAGAAGGGACGCAGTATTTT. This translates into CASKIGGGGEGTQYF. The chain combines TRBV6-1 with TRBJ2-3, with D tentatively TRBD1 (7 bases). Germline lookup yields CDR1 MNHNS and CDR2 SASEGT. CDR3 size: 15 residues. The V end was cut by 7 bases, the J end by 9 bases, with 23 bases between.

The chain joins TRBV7-6 to TRBJ1-4; D unresolved. The V end was cut by 1 base, the J end by 5 bases, with 8 bases between. This CDR3 contains 14 residues. CDR1 is SGHVS, CDR2 FNYEAQ, per germline. This CDR3 is CASSLGQANEKLFF. The DNA of the CDR3 is TGTGCCAGCAGCTTAGGGCAGGCCAATGAAAAACTGTTTTTT.

The rearrangement links TRBV7-9 to TRBJ2-7, with TRBD2 matching over 7 bases. The CDR3 sequence is 16 residues long. Germline values: CDR1 SEHNR, CDR2 FQNEAQ (reference sequence). After removal of 4 bases from V and 5 bases from J, the junction contained 14 bases not matched to a gene. The CDR3 sequence is CASSYTGGIRSDEQYV. DNA for the CDR3: TGTGCCAGCAGCTACACCGGGGGGATCAGGTCGGACGAGCAGTACGTC.

The chain links TRBV28 to TRBJ2-7; a possible D gene is TRBD1 (5 bases). The V gene's germline CDR1 is MDHEN and CDR2 SYDVKM. The CDR3 extends over 14 amino acids. Trimming took 4 bases from V and 0 from J, leaving 10 bases between them. The CDR3: CASSSVDSSYEQYF. As DNA, the CDR3 is TGTGCCAGCAGTTCGGTCGACAGCTCCTACGAGCAGTACTTC.

This chain's CDR3 is CASGTGTYGYTF. DNA of the CDR3: TGTGCCAGCGGTACAGGCACATATGGCTACACCTTC. V is TRBV2 and J is TRBJ1-2; perhaps TRBD1 as D (5 bases). V gave up 8 bases and J gave up 5 bases, with 12 bases separating them. CDR3 length equals 12 residues. Germline loops: CDR1 SNHLY, CDR2 FYNNEI.

About this clone itself: No conserved phenylalanine or tryptophan is present at the end of the CDR3, so a read error is the likely explanation. The CDR3 loop reads CASSEPSGGLGEQYG. The CDR3, as DNA: TGCGCCAGCAGTGAGCCTAGCGGGGGGCTGGGGGAGCAGTACGGC. The chain recombines TRBV10-2 with TRBJ2-7; 11 bases match TRBD2. CDR3 size: 15 residues. The germline V gene has CDR1 WSHSY and CDR2 SAAADI. V lost 2 bases, J lost 7 bases, and 7 bases stayed unmatched.